The T cell receptor beta chain described here comes from a study of neurological immune-mediated disorders. Findings and caveats of the study: Private repertoires in all groups were suggested by the absence of shared CDR3 amino acid sequences among expanded clones across subjects.

This clonotype was counted ten times or more. No antigen is known for it. Synthesis of cDNA was performed by 5'RACE using 10-nucleotide random UMIs. One entry per CDR3 protein results from TCRdb running MiXCR on the 5' RACE reads. In the table there are about 45,000 distinct CDR3 sequences, 13% of which are singletons. V lost 2 bases and J lost 14; bases outside the gene matches: 7. Germline CDR1 is SQVTM and CDR2 is ANQGSEA. CDR3 length equals 12 residues. Time point specified: longitudinal time-point 3. Sequencing was performed on PBMCs. V gene TRBV29-1 combines with J gene TRBJ2-1, with 9 positions matching TRBD1. This TCR came from a man aged 30 to 45 in good health. Written as DNA, the CDR3 is TGCAGCGTTGAATCGTCGGGACAGGGCGAGTTCTTC. Translating gives CSVESSGQGEFF.